This TCR beta chain was sequenced for a study of T cell changes during pregnancy in multiple sclerosis. Repertoires were generated with immunoSEQ multiplex PCR, while TCRdb's copy carries only in-frame clones and drops some. Of about 79,000 clones listed, around 93% were seen once; the top ten hold about 0.72%. The CDR3 runs to 17 residues. V lost 3 bases and J lost 4, with 21 bases in between. Germline V CDR1 and CDR2: SGHNT, YENEEA. This receptor was taken from a female donor in good health, enrolled as a control in a pregnancy study. The input for sequencing was peripheral blood, taken in the second trimester of pregnancy. The V and J genes are TRBV11-3 and TRBJ1-2; D is ambiguous. The CDR3 loop is CASSLGTQALLGYGYTF. CDR3 DNA sequence: TGTGCCAGCAGCTTGGGTACTCAAGCGCTTCTCGGCTATGGCTACACCTTC. The full variable domain, in which reference TRBV11-3 and TRBJ1-2 provide the parts outside the CDR3, is EAGVVQSPRYKIIEKKQPVAFWCNPISGHNTLYWYLQNLGQGPELLIRYENEEAVDDSQLPKDRFSAERLKGVDSTLKIQPAELGDSAVYLCASSLGTQALLGYGYTFGSGTRLTVV.